This T cell receptor (beta chain) was retrieved from a study of blood T cell repertoires in COVID-19. This CDR3 spans 15 amino acids. V lost 0 bases and J lost 3; bases outside the gene matches: 4. Germline-derived CDR1 and CDR2 are SGHKS and YYEKEE (reference sequence). This clone is a singleton in its sample. The table came from immunoSEQ multiplex PCR; TCRdb's copy has only in-frame clones and leaves some out. The sample holds 90,000 or so clones, 85% to 90% seen once. Source material: peripheral blood. The TCR sequence derives from a human donor in a cohort sampled during active COVID-19. The V and J genes are TRBV5-5 and TRBJ2-7; 9 bases are shared with TRBD1. In nucleotides, the CDR3 is TGTGCCAGCAGCTTGGCCCAGGGACAGGGCTACGAGCAGTACTTC. This translates into CASSLAQGQGYEQYF.